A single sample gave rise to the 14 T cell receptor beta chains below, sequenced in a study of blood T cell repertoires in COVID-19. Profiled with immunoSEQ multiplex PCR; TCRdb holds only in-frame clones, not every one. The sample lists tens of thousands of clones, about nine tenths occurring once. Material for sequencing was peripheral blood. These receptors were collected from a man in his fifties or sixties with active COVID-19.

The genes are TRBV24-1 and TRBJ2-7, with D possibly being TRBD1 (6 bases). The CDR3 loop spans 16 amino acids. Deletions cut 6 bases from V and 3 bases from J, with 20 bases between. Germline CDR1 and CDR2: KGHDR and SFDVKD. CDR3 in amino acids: CATSSHLRGIGYEQYF. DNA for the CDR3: TGTGCCACCAGTAGTCACCTCAGGGGTATAGGCTACGAGCAGTACTTC.

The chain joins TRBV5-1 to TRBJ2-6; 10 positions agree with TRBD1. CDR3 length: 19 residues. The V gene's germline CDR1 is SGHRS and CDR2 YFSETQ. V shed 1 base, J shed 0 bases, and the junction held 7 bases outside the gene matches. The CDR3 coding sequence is TGCGCCAGCAGCTTGCTCGGACAGGGGGGATTCTCTGGGGCCAACGTCCTGACTTTC. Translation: CASSLLGQGGFSGANVLTF. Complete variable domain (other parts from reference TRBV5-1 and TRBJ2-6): KAGVTQTPRYLIKTRGQQVTLSCSPISGHRSVSWYQQTPGQGLQFLFEYFSETQRNKGNFPGRFSGRQFSNSRSEMNVSTLELGDSALYLCASSLLGQGGFSGANVLTFGAGSRLTVL.

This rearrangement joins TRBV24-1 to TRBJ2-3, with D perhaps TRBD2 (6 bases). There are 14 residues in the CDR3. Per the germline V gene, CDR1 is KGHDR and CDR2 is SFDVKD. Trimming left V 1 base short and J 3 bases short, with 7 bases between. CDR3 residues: CATSDFGGTDTQYF. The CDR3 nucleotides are TGTGCCACCAGTGATTTTGGGGGGACAGATACGCAGTATTTT.

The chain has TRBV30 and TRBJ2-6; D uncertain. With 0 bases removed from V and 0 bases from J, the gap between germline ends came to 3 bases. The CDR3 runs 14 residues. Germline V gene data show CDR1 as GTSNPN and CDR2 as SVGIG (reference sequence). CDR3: CAWSVGSGANVLTF. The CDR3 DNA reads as TGTGCCTGGAGTGTCGGCTCTGGGGCCAACGTCCTGACTTTC. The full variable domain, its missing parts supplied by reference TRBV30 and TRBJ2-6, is SQTIHQWPATLVQPVGSPLSLECTVEGTSNPNLYWYRQAAGRGLQLLFYSVGIGQISSEVPQNLSASRPQDRQFILSSKKLLLSDSGFYLCAWSVGSGANVLTFGAGSRLTVL.

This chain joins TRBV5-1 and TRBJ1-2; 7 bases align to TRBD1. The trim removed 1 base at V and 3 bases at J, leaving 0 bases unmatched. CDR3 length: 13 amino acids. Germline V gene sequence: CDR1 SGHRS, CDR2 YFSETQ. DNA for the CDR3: TGCGCCAGCAGCTTGACAGGGGACTATGGCTACACCTTC. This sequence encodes CASSLTGDYGYTF. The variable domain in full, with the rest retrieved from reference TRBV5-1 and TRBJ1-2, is KAGVTQTPRYLIKTRGQQVTLSCSPISGHRSVSWYQQTPGQGLQFLFEYFSETQRNKGNFPGRFSGRQFSNSRSEMNVSTLELGDSALYLCASSLTGDYGYTFGSGTRLTVV.

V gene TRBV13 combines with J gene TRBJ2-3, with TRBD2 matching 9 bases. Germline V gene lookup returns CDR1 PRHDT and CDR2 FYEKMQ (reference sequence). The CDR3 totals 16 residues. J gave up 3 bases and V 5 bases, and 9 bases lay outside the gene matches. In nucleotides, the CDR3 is TGTGCCAGCAGCACCTGGACTAGCGAGTTTACAGATACGCAGTATTTT. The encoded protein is CASSTWTSEFTDTQYF.

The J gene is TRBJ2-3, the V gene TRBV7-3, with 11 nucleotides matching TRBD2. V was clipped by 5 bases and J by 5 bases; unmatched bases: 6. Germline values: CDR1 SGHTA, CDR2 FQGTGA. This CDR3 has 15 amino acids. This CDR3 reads CASSRLAGKGDTQYF. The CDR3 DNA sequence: TGTGCCAGCAGCCGACTAGCGGGAAAAGGAGATACGCAGTATTTT.

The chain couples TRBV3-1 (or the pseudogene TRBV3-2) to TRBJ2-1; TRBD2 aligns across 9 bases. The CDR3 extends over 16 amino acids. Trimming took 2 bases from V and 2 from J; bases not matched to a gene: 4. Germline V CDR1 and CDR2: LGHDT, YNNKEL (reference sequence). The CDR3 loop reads CASSQYSSGTYNEQFF. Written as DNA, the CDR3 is TGTGCCAGCAGCCAATATTCTAGCGGGACCTACAATGAGCAGTTCTTC.

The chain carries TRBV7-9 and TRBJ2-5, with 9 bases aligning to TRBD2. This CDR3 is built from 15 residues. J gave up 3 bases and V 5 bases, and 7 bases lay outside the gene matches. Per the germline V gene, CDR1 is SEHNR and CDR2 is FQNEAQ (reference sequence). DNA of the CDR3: TGTGCCAGCAGCCCCCTAGCGGGGATAAAAGAGACCCAGTACTTC. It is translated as CASSPLAGIKETQYF. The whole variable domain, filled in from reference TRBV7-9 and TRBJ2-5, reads DTGVSQNPRHKITKRGQNVTFRCDPISEHNRLYWYRQTLGQGPEFLTYFQNEAQLEKSRLLSDRFSAERPKGSFSTLEIQRTEQGDSAMYLCASSPLAGIKETQYFGPGTRLLVL.

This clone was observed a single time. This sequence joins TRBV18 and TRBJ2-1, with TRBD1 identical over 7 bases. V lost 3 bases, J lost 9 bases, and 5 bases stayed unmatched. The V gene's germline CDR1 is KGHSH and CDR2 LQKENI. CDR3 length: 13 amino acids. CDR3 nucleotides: TGTGCCAGCTCACCCCGACCAGGGGGTGAGCAGTTCTTC. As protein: CASSPRPGGEQFF.

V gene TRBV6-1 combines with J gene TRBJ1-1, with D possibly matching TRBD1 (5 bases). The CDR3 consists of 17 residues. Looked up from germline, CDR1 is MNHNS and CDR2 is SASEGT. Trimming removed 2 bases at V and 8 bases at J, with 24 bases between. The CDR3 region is CASSEFPGGGRFVEAFF. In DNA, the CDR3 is TGTGCCAGCAGTGAATTTCCGGGGGGAGGACGATTTGTAGAAGCTTTCTTT.

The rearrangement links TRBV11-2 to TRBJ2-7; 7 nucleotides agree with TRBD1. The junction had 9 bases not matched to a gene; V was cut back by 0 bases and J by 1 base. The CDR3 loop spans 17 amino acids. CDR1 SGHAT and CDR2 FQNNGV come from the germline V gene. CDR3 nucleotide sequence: TGTGCCAGCAGCTTAGAACTGCCAGCGACAGGGTCCTACGAGCAGTACTTC. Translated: CASSLELPATGSYEQYF.

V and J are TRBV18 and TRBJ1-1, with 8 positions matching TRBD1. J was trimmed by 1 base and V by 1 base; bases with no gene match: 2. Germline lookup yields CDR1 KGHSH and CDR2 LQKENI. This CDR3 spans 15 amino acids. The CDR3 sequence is CASSPQGTGNTEAFF. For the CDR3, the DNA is TGTGCCAGCTCACCACAAGGGACAGGGAACACTGAAGCTTTCTTT.

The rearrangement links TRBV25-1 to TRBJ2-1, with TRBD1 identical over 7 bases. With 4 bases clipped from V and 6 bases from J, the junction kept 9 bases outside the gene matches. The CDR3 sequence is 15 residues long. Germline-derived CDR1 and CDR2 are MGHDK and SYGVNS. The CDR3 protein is CASSVSTGYGNEQFF. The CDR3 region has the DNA TGTGCCAGCAGTGTATCGACAGGGTATGGCAATGAGCAGTTCTTC.